One sample yielded the 24 T cell receptor beta chains listed below, sequenced in a study of T cell responses to AZD1222 COVID-19 vaccine. Some clones are missing from TCRdb's copy, which holds only in-frame ones; the method was immunoSEQ multiplex PCR. The repertoire holds about 130,000 clones, with about 91% as singletons. Sequenced here: peripheral blood, sampled on day 0 of AZD1222 vaccination. The receptor source for this set is an adult in good health.

The sample holds one count of this clone. The chain is built from TRBV7-9 and TRBJ1-2; no clear D gene. Per germline, CDR1 SEHNR and CDR2 FQNEAQ (reference sequence). V lost 3 bases, J lost 7 bases, and 12 bases lay in between. The CDR3 sequence is 13 residues long. The CDR3 nucleotides are TGTGCCAGCAGCTTCGTACAGCACCTTGGCTACACCTTC. Translating gives CASSFVQHLGYTF.

This sequence joins TRBV29-1 and TRBJ2-1; D is ambiguous. The V gene lost 5 bases and the J gene lost 0 bases, with 11 bases spanning the gap. Germline V gene sequence: CDR1 SQVTM, CDR2 ANQGSEA. The CDR3 sequence is 14 residues long. In DNA, the CDR3 is TGCAGCGTTCCTCTCAGGAGCTCCTACAATGAGCAGTTCTTC. Protein sequence: CSVPLRSSYNEQFF.

V is TRBV18 and J is TRBJ2-1, with D perhaps TRBD2 (7 bases). The CDR3 length is 13 residues. The germline gives CDR1 KGHSH, CDR2 LQKENI. The germline V and J ends were trimmed by 6 bases and 6 bases, with 12 bases remaining between them. CDR3 coding DNA: TGTGCCAGCTCTGGGGGGGGCGTCAATGAGCAGTTCTTC. It specifies CASSGGGVNEQFF. The full variable domain, completed using reference TRBV18 and TRBJ2-1, is NAGVMQNPRHLVRRRGQEARLRCSPMKGHSHVYWYRQLPEEGLKFMVYLQKENIIDESGMPKERFSAEFPKEGPSILRIQQVVRGDSAAYFCASSGGGVNEQFFGPGTRLTVL.

The V call is TRBV6-5, the J call TRBJ2-3; perhaps TRBD1 as D (6 bases). CDR1 and CDR2 from the germline V gene are MNHEY and SVGAGI. V was cut by 7 bases and J by 1 base, with 12 bases left in between. The CDR3 covers 14 residues. CDR3 DNA: TGTGCCAGCAACAGGGCTAGTGGCACAGATACGCAGTATTTT. Residues: CASNRASGTDTQYF.

The sample holds one count of this clone. V and J are TRBV5-1 and TRBJ2-3; TRBD2 aligns across 8 bases. V lost 0 bases to trimming and J lost 0 bases; unmatched junction nucleotides: 9. Germline V lookup: CDR1 SGHRS, CDR2 YFSETQ. This CDR3 spans 18 amino acids. The CDR3 nucleotides read TGCGCCAGCAGCTTGGGAGCGGGGGCCATAAGCAGCACAGATACGCAGTATTTT. This sequence encodes CASSLGAGAISSTDTQYF.

The chain couples TRBV7-9 to TRBJ2-7, with D perhaps TRBD1 (5 bases). V gave up 3 bases and J gave up 2 bases, with 11 bases separating them. This CDR3 spans 14 amino acids. CDR1 is SEHNR and CDR2 is FQNEAQ in the germline V gene (reference sequence). In nucleotides, the CDR3 is TGTGCCAGCAGCTTGCGACAGACGACCTACGAGCAGTACTTC. Translated: CASSLRQTTYEQYF.

The chain uses TRBV30 and TRBJ1-6; D unclear. In germline, CDR1 is GTSNPN, CDR2 SVGIG (reference sequence). V was shortened by 0 bases and J by 6 bases, with 6 bases between the two germline ends. The CDR3 is made up of 13 amino acids. CDR3 region: CAWSVGSNSPLHF. The CDR3 region has the DNA TGTGCCTGGAGTGTAGGAAGTAATTCACCCCTCCACTTT.

The J gene is TRBJ2-3, the V gene TRBV12-5, with D possibly being TRBD2 (6 bases). V was clipped by 7 bases and J by 5 bases, with 16 bases between them. The CDR3 length is 14 residues. Per germline, CDR1 LGHNT and CDR2 FRNRAP. The chain's CDR3 is CASVRIAVGDTQYF. CDR3 nucleotide sequence: TGTGCTAGTGTCCGGATAGCGGTAGGAGATACGCAGTATTTT. Combining the CDR3 with reference TRBV12-5 and TRBJ2-3 gives the whole variable domain DARVTQTPRHKVTEMGQEVTMRCQPILGHNTVFWYRQTMMQGLELLAYFRNRAPLDDSGMPKDRFSAEMPDATLATLKIQPSEPRDSAVYFCASVRIAVGDTQYFGPGTRLTVL.

The chain employs TRBV6-2 or TRBV6-3 and TRBJ2-5; weak D call: TRBD1 (6 bases). CDR3 length equals 15 residues. The V gene's germline CDR1 is MNHEY and CDR2 SVGEGT. The V gene lost 5 bases and the J gene lost 5 bases, with 18 bases spanning the gap. The DNA for the CDR3 is TGTGCCAGCAGTCAGCCGTTTCAGGGGTTCGAGACCCAGTACTTC. As protein: CASSQPFQGFETQYF.

This clone has a handful of counts. This chain connects TRBV12-3 or TRBV12-4 to TRBJ2-7; TRBD1 might be the D (6 bases). Trimming removed 6 bases at V and 6 bases at J, with 12 bases between. The CDR3 contains 12 residues. CDR3 DNA sequence: TGTGCCAGCAGGCAAGGGGGAGCCGAGCAGTACTTC. Translation: CASRQGGAEQYF.

This chain joins TRBV5-6 and TRBJ2-1; 10 positions agree with TRBD2. The CDR3 consists of 14 residues. V shed 5 bases and J 7 bases; nucleotides not matched to a gene: 6. Germline V gene lookup returns CDR1 SGHDT and CDR2 YYEEEE. CDR3 region: CASSSGLAFNEQFF. CDR3 in DNA: TGTGCCAGCAGTTCGGGACTAGCGTTTAATGAGCAGTTCTTC.

This clone was observed a handful of times. V usage is TRBV20-1 and J usage is TRBJ2-7; TRBD1 might be the D (6 bases). The CDR3 consists of 11 residues. V lost 3 bases and J lost 5, with 8 bases in between. CDR1 DFQATT and CDR2 SNEGSKA come from the germline V gene (reference sequence). CDR3 sequence (DNA): TGCAGTGCTAGTAACAGGGACGAGCAGTACTTC. It translates to CSASNRDEQYF.

The chain carries TRBV27 and TRBJ2-2; D perhaps matches TRBD1 (6 bases). This CDR3 contains 12 residues. Germline CDR1 reads MNHEY; CDR2 reads SMNVEV (reference sequence). With 8 bases removed from V and 8 bases from J, the gap between germline ends came to 12 bases. The CDR3 nucleotides are TGTGCCAGCGGGCTAGGGGGTGGGGAGCTGTTTTTT. It yields the protein CASGLGGGELFF.

CDR3 DNA sequence: TGTGCCAGCAGCTTAGTCCGACGCGCCACTAGGGACGGTGAGCAGTTCTTC. Protein product: CASSLVRRATRDGEQFF. The rearrangement uses TRBV11-2 and TRBJ2-1; D may be TRBD1 or TRBD2 (5 bases each). V lost 1 base and J lost 9, with 22 bases in between. CDR1 SGHAT and CDR2 FQNNGV come from the germline V gene. The CDR3 has 17 amino acids.

This clone was seen once. V and J are TRBV21-1 and TRBJ2-7. TRBV21-1 is a pseudogene locus. There are 12 residues in the CDR3. The CDR3 here is CASSNPSYEQYF. CDR3 bases: TGTGCCAGCAGCAATCCCTCCTACGAGCAGTACTTC.

The V call is TRBV5-1, the J call TRBJ1-2; D remains unclear. V lost 0 bases, J lost 3 bases, and 12 bases lay in between. Germline values: CDR1 SGHRS, CDR2 YFSETQ. This CDR3 is built from 15 residues. The DNA of the CDR3 is TGCGCCAGCAGCTTGGGGGCCCCAACTTACTATGGCTACACCTTC. It translates to CASSLGAPTYYGYTF.

The genes are TRBV5-4 and TRBJ2-5; 12 bases are shared with TRBD2. Germline CDR1 SGHNT, CDR2 YYREEE (reference sequence). CDR3 length equals 15 residues. Trimming cost V 5 bases and J 2 bases; bases outside gene matches: 4. The CDR3 sequence is CASRSGLAGQETQYF. The DNA for the CDR3 is TGTGCCAGCAGATCCGGACTAGCGGGGCAAGAGACCCAGTACTTC.

This clone occurred once. This chain links TRBV10-1 with TRBJ1-4; D is uncertain. Germline V gene sequence: CDR1 WNHNN, CDR2 SYGVQD (reference sequence). The CDR3 sequence is 12 residues long. Trimming cost V 8 bases and J 11 bases, with 15 bases left between them. This chain's CDR3 is CASRQRRCKLFF. CDR3 in DNA: TGCGCCAGCCGTCAGCGTAGGTGCAAACTGTTTTTT.

J is TRBJ2-3 and V is TRBV10-3; 10 bases are a match to TRBD2. After removal of 6 bases from V and 10 bases from J, the junction contained 16 bases not matched to a gene. The germline V gene has CDR1 ENHRY and CDR2 SYGVKD. The CDR3 loop spans 16 amino acids. The CDR3 DNA follows: TGTGCCATCAGCTCGCAGAGCGGGGGGGCCAGGGGGGCGCAGTATTTT. This gives the protein CAISSQSGGARGAQYF.

This chain connects TRBV5-6 to TRBJ2-7, with 10 bases fitting TRBD1. V lost 7 bases to trimming and J lost 4 bases; unmatched junction nucleotides: 11. Per germline, CDR1 SGHDT and CDR2 YYEEEE. The CDR3 consists of 15 residues. The CDR3 region is CASGRQGARWYEQYF. The CDR3 coding sequence is TGTGCCAGCGGGCGACAGGGGGCGAGGTGGTACGAGCAGTACTTC.

This sequence joins TRBV7-9 and TRBJ2-1; maybe TRBD2 (5 bases). Germline CDR1 and CDR2: SEHNR and FQNEAQ (reference sequence). Trimming took 8 bases from V and 7 from J, leaving 9 bases between them. CDR3 length: 11 residues. In DNA form, the CDR3 reads TGTGCCAGCGAGCGGCCTAATGAGCAGTTCTTC. This translates into CASERPNEQFF. The full variable domain, with the rest looked up from reference TRBV7-9 and TRBJ2-1, is DTGVSQNPRHKITKRGQNVTFRCDPISEHNRLYWYRQTLGQGPEFLTYFQNEAQLEKSRLLSDRFSAERPKGSFSTLEIQRTEQGDSAMYLCASERPNEQFFGPGTRLTVL.

This chain connects TRBV2 to TRBJ1-2, with TRBD1 matching over 11 bases. This CDR3 has 14 amino acids. Per the germline V gene, CDR1 is SNHLY and CDR2 is FYNNEI. J was trimmed by 4 bases and V by 8 bases; bases with no gene match: 6. Here the CDR3 DNA reads TGTGCCAGCTTGGACAGGGGGCGCTTCTATGGCTACACCTTC. Translated, it gives CASLDRGRFYGYTF.

The chain uses TRBV6-6 and TRBJ1-4; maybe TRBD1 (6 bases). This CDR3 has 13 amino acids. Per the germline V gene, CDR1 is MNHNY and CDR2 is SVGAGI (reference sequence). V gave up 7 bases and J gave up 8 bases, with 14 bases separating them. CDR3 DNA sequence: TGTGCCAGCACCAAGGGGGTAAACGAAAAACTGTTTTTT. Translating gives CASTKGVNEKLFF.

The chain employs TRBV6-4 and TRBJ2-3; D is possibly TRBD2 (5 bases). The V gene lost 7 bases and the J gene lost 1 base, with 15 bases spanning the gap. The CDR3 extends over 15 amino acids. Germline CDR1 and CDR2: MRHNA and SNTAGT. CDR3 sequence reads: CASTLEAGRTDTQYF. The CDR3 DNA reads TGTGCCAGCACCCTCGAGGCGGGCCGCACAGATACGCAGTATTTT.